These 17 T cell receptor beta chains originate from one sample sequenced in a study of T cell repertoires in cytomegalovirus infection. TCRdb redid the calling of the reads with MiXCR, one entry per CDR3 protein. The sample contains around 94,000 distinct CDR3 sequences, about 15% of which appear only once. Material: PBMCs. All receptors come from a human donor in good health (CMV status not recorded). Some clones in this sample may be carry-over from other donors' samples.

The chain links TRBV5-5 to TRBJ2-7; TRBD1 is a possible D gene (5 bases). V gave up 0 bases and J gave up 5 bases, with 12 bases separating them. Germline V gene lookup returns CDR1 SGHKS and CDR2 YYEKEE (reference sequence). This CDR3 contains 14 residues. CDR3 nucleotide sequence: TGTGCCAGCAGCTTGGTCGGCAGGGCCAACGAGCAGTACTTC. It yields the protein CASSLVGRANEQYF.

This rearrangement joins TRBV29-1 to TRBJ2-2; D not certain. CDR3 size: 13 residues. Between the trimmed V and J ends, which lost 3 bases and 3 bases, there was a span of 8 bases. Germline CDR1 reads SQVTM; CDR2 reads ANQGSEA. CDR3 in amino acids: CSVDINYTGELFF. CDR3 coding DNA: TGCAGCGTTGATATCAACTACACCGGGGAGCTGTTTTTT.

The sample holds a few counts of this clonotype. This sequence joins TRBV2 and TRBJ2-3; 7 bases are a match to TRBD2. CDR1 and CDR2 (germline): SNHLY, FYNNEI. The CDR3 is 15 amino acids. J gave up 6 bases and V 4 bases, and 10 bases lay outside the gene matches. CDR3 loop: CASSAGSGGRDTQYF. In DNA form, the CDR3 reads TGTGCCAGCAGTGCGGGCTCGGGAGGACGGGATACGCAGTATTTT.

The chain recombines TRBV10-2 with TRBJ2-2; tentative D call: TRBD1 (6 bases). Trimming took off 7 bases at V and 2 bases at J, with 11 bases between the two ends. Germline CDR1 reads WSHSY; CDR2 reads SAAADI. This CDR3 is built from 14 residues. The CDR3 loop reads CASKDRQNTGELFF. The CDR3 DNA is TGCGCCAGCAAAGACAGGCAAAACACCGGGGAGCTGTTTTTT.

The sample holds many counts of this clonotype. The CDR3 sequence: CASSPDVTTEAFF. The CDR3 DNA follows: TGTGCCAGCAGCCCGGACGTCACCACTGAAGCTTTCTTT. The chain uses TRBV5-6 and TRBJ1-1, with no clear D. V lost 4 bases and J 4 bases, leaving 11 bases between the germline ends. The CDR3 sequence is 13 residues long. Looked up from germline, CDR1 is SGHDT and CDR2 is YYEEEE. Filled out from reference TRBV5-6 and TRBJ1-1, the complete variable domain reads DAGVTQSPTHLIKTRGQQVTLRCSPKSGHDTVSWYQQALGQGPQFIFQYYEEEERQRGNFPDRFSGHQFPNYSSELNVNALLLGDSALYLCASSPDVTTEAFFGQGTRLTVV.

By share, this clonotype counts as medium-sized. The chain recombines TRBV7-2 with TRBJ1-2; 7 bases are a match to TRBD1. Trimming cost V 2 bases and J 6 bases; bases outside gene matches: 9. The germline CDR1 and CDR2 sequences are SGHTA and FQGNSA. The CDR3 consists of 15 residues. The CDR3: CASSLNRQGVNGYTF. The CDR3 nucleotides read TGTGCCAGCAGCTTAAACCGACAGGGAGTAAATGGCTACACCTTC.

This clonotype was recorded at least ten times. The V gene is TRBV12-3 or TRBV12-4, the J gene TRBJ2-7, with a weak D call TRBD2 (5 bases). V was clipped by 6 bases and J by 5 bases, with 14 bases between them. The CDR3 has 13 residues. CDR3 nucleotides: TGTGCCAGCAGATTTAGGATCGGGGACGAGCAGTACTTC. Its translation: CASRFRIGDEQYF.

This clonotype was found a few times. V usage is TRBV11-2 and J usage is TRBJ2-1; TRBD2 matches 13 bases. CDR3 length: 17 residues. The germline CDR1 and CDR2 sequences are SGHAT and FQNNGV. Trimming took 0 bases from V and 4 from J; bases not matched to a gene: 3. CDR3 residues: CASSLELAGGRYNEQFF. CDR3 coding DNA: TGTGCCAGCAGCTTAGAACTAGCGGGGGGGAGATACAATGAGCAGTTCTTC.

The genes are TRBV7-8 and TRBJ2-5; 10 nucleotides line up with TRBD1. Germline V lookup: CDR1 SGHVS, CDR2 FQNEAQ. V was clipped by 1 base and J by 7 bases; unmatched bases: 9. The CDR3 sequence is 16 residues long. The CDR3 sequence is CASSLGDRGGRGTQYF. Here the CDR3 DNA reads TGTGCCAGCAGCTTAGGGGACAGGGGCGGACGAGGGACCCAGTACTTC.

The genes are TRBV28 and TRBJ1-5; the D is unclear. Deletions cut 5 bases from V and 5 bases from J, with 16 bases between. The germline V gene has CDR1 MDHEN and CDR2 SYDVKM. The CDR3 totals 15 residues. The DNA of the CDR3 is TGTGCCAGCAGTGAGCCTGGCAGCTTGGATCAGCCCCAGCATTTT. Protein: CASSEPGSLDQPQHF. The variable domain in full, completed from reference TRBV28 and TRBJ1-5, reads DVKVTQSSRYLVKRTGEKVFLECVQDMDHENMFWYRQDPGLGLRLIYFSYDVKMKEKGDIPEGYSVSREKKERFSLILESASTNQTSMYLCASSEPGSLDQPQHFGDGTRLSIL.

This sequence joins TRBV12-3 or TRBV12-4 and TRBJ2-1; D is unresolved. The CDR3 runs 14 residues. The germline V and J ends were trimmed by 2 bases and 6 bases, with 11 bases remaining between them. This CDR3 is CASSLLVAGNEQFF. The CDR3 DNA sequence: TGTGCCAGCAGTTTATTAGTGGCCGGCAATGAGCAGTTCTTC.

This chain joins TRBV5-1 and TRBJ2-2; TRBD2 agrees at 9 bases. CDR3 length: 17 amino acids. Germline V gives CDR1 SGHRS, CDR2 YFSETQ. Trimming cost V 2 bases and J 4 bases; bases outside gene matches: 9. The CDR3 spells CASSFAGGSSGTGELFF. The CDR3 nucleotides are TGCGCCAGCAGCTTCGCGGGGGGGAGTAGCGGCACCGGGGAGCTGTTTTTT.

This clonotype was detected ten times or more. The rearrangement joins TRBV7-9 to TRBJ1-1, with a tentative D call TRBD1 (6 bases). Trimming removed 6 bases at V and 1 base at J, with 12 bases between. The CDR3 runs to 14 residues. CDR1 is SEHNR, CDR2 FQNEAQ, per germline (reference sequence). CDR3 region: CASRVRGPNTEAFF. CDR3 coding DNA: TGTGCCAGCAGAGTCCGGGGGCCGAACACTGAAGCTTTCTTT.

Many counts were recorded for this clonotype. The genes are TRBV7-2 and TRBJ2-2; TRBD2 is a possible D gene (7 bases). The V end was cut by 1 base, the J end by 5 bases, with 17 bases between. This CDR3 is 17 amino acids long. CDR1 and CDR2 from the germline V gene are SGHTA and FQGNSA. The CDR3 region is CASSLVSAGAGTGELFF. The CDR3 coding sequence is TGTGCCAGCAGCTTAGTTAGCGCGGGGGCTGGGACCGGGGAGCTGTTTTTT.

The chain couples TRBV7-8 to TRBJ2-7; a weak D match, TRBD2 (6 bases). This CDR3 spans 16 amino acids. Germline-derived CDR1 and CDR2 are SGHVS and FQNEAQ. Trimming pared 4 bases from V and 2 bases from J, leaving 18 bases between. The CDR3 nucleotides are TGTGCCAGCAGCTCTTCCCTGGCGGGACTTACCTACGAGCAGTACTTC. Residues: CASSSSLAGLTYEQYF.

A few counts support this clonotype. The chain recombines TRBV2 with TRBJ1-2; D is unresolved. V lost 2 bases, J lost 2 bases, and 9 bases lay in between. This CDR3 comprises 14 residues. Germline values: CDR1 SNHLY, CDR2 FYNNEI. CDR3 sequence reads: CASSELGKNYGYTF. The CDR3 nucleotides are TGTGCCAGCAGTGAATTGGGGAAAAACTATGGCTACACCTTC.

This clonotype came up many times. The chain uses TRBV7-2 and TRBJ2-3; 7 bases are shared with TRBD2. Per the germline V gene, CDR1 is SGHTA and CDR2 is FQGNSA. The CDR3 extends over 13 amino acids. J gave up 4 bases and V 2 bases, and 0 bases lay outside the gene matches. The CDR3 protein is CASSLREADTQYF. The CDR3, as DNA: TGTGCCAGCAGCTTACGGGAGGCAGATACGCAGTATTTT.